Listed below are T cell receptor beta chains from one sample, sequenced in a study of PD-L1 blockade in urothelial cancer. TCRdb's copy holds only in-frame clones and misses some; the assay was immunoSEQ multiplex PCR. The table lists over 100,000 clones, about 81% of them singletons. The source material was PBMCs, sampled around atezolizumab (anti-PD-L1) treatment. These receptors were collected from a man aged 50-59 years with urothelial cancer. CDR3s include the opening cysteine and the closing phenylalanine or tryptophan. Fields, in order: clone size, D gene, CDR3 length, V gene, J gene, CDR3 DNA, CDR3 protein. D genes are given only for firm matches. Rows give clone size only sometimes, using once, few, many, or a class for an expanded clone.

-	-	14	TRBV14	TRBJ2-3	TGTGCCAGCAGCCGTCAATCGGGGACAGATACGCAGTATTTT	CASSRQSGTDTQYF
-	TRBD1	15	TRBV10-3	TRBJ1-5	TGTGCCATCAGTGAGGGACAGGGTGTTAGTCAGCCCCAGCATTTT	CAISEGQGVSQPQHF
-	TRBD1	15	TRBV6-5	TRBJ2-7	TGTGCCAGCAGCCCTATCGGACAGGGGGCCTACGAGCAGTACTTC	CASSPIGQGAYEQYF
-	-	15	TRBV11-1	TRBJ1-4	TGTGCCAGCAGCCTCAACCGGGGGAAGATTGAAAAACTGTTTTTT	CASSLNRGKIEKLFF
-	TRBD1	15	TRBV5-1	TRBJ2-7	TGCGCCAGCAGCTTGGCGACAGGGGACGCCTACGAGCAGTACTTC	CASSLATGDAYEQYF
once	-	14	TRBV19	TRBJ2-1	TGTGCCAGTAGTGGCGAGCGGCACTACAATGAGCAGTTCTTC	CASSGERHYNEQFF
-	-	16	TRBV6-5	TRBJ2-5	TGTGCCAGCAGTTACTCTAGCGGCATAAGCCAAGAGACCCAGTACTTC	CASSYSSGISQETQYF
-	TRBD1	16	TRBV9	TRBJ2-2	TGTGCCAGCAGCTCCCGACAGGGTGGCCCCGCCGGGGAGCTGTTTTTT	CASSSRQGGPAGELFF
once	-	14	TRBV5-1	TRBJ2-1	TGCGCCAGCAGCTTGGACAGGGAGTACAATGAGCAGTTCTTC	CASSLDREYNEQFF
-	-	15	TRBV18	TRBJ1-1	TGTGCCAGCTCGCACTCTCGTCATGAGGACACTGAAGCTTTCTTT	CASSHSRHEDTEAFF
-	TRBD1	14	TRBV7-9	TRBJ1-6	TGTGCCAGCAGCAAGGGACAGGATAGTTCACCCCTCCACTTT	CASSKGQDSSPLHF
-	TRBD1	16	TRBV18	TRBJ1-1	TGTGCCAGCTCACCGGGACAGGGAGTTAGGAGGACTGAAGCTTTCTTT	CASSPGQGVRRTEAFF
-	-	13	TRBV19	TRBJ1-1	TGTGCCAGTAGTTCGGGGGTGAACACTGAAGCTTTCTTT	CASSSGVNTEAFF
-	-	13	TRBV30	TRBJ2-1	TGTGCCTGGAGCGGAGAGGTCTACAATGAGCAGTTCTTC	CAWSGEVYNEQFF
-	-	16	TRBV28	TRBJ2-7	TGTGCCAGCAGTTTAGCAAAATGGAGCTTATCCTACGAGCAGTACTTC	CASSLAKWSLSYEQYF
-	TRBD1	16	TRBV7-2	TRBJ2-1	TGTGCCAGCAGCAGGGAGGGGACAGGGATTTACAATGAGCAGTTCTTC	CASSREGTGIYNEQFF
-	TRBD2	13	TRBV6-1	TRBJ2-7	TGTGCCAGCAACCTAGCGGGAAACTACGAGCAGTACTTC	CASNLAGNYEQYF
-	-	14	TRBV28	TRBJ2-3	TGTGCCAGCGCTTTCCGGGACACTATAGATACGCAGTATTTT	CASAFRDTIDTQYF
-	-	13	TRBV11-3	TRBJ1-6	TGTGCCAGCAGCTTAGATCTCTATTCACCCCTCCACTTT	CASSLDLYSPLHF
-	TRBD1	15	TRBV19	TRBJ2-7	TGTGCCAGTAGTAAATACTGGACAGGGGGGTACGAGCAGTACTTC	CASSKYWTGGYEQYF
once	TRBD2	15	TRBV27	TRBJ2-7	TGTGCCAGCAGCGACCTAGCGGGAGTATTGTACGAGCAGTACTTC	CASSDLAGVLYEQYF
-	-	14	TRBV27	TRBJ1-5	TGTGCCAGCAGTTTAGGCTCACACAATCAGCCCCAGCATTTT	CASSLGSHNQPQHF
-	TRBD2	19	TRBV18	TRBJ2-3	TGTGCCAGCTCACCCCGAGGTAGACTAGCGGGAGAAGTGGCAGATACGCAGTATTTT	CASSPRGRLAGEVADTQYF
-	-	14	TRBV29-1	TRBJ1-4	TGCAGCGTGAAAACAGGAACAGCTAATGAAAAACTGTTTTTT	CSVKTGTANEKLFF
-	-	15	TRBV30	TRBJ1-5	TGTGCCTGGACGGGGGTCAGATATAGCAATCAGCCCCAGCATTTT	CAWTGVRYSNQPQHF
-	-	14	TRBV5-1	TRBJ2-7	TGCGCCAGCAGCTTGGTTAGTAGCGGATACGAGCAGTACTTC	CASSLVSSGYEQYF
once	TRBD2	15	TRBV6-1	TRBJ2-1	TGTGCCAGCAGTGAGGGCGGGCGGGGGTACAATGAGCAGTTCTTC	CASSEGGRGYNEQFF
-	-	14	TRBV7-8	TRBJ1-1	TGTGCCAGCAGCTTAAGGACAGTGAACACTGAAGCTTTCTTT	CASSLRTVNTEAFF
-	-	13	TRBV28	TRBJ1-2	TGTGCCAGCAGTAAAGGGGGGGAAGTAGGCTACACCTTC	CASSKGGEVGYTF
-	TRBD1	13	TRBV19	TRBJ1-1	TGTGCCAGTAGTGCTCGACAGGGCACTGAAGCTTTCTTT	CASSARQGTEAFF
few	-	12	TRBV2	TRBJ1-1	TGTGCCAGCAGTGAATGGGCAGGGAAAGCTTTCTTT	CASSEWAGKAFF
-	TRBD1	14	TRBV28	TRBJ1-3	TGTGCCAGCAGGACAGGGGGTACTGGAAACACCATATATTTT	CASRTGGTGNTIYF
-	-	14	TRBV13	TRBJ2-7	TGTGCCAGCAGCTGGGGGAGGTCTACCTACGAGCAGTACTTC	CASSWGRSTYEQYF
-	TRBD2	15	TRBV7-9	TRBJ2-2	TGTGCCAGCAGGGCTAGCGGGAGAAACACCGGGGAGCTGTTTTTT	CASRASGRNTGELFF
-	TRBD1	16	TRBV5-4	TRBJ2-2	TGTGCCAGCAGCCAGGGACAGGGGGTCAACACCGGGGAGCTGTTTTTT	CASSQGQGVNTGELFF